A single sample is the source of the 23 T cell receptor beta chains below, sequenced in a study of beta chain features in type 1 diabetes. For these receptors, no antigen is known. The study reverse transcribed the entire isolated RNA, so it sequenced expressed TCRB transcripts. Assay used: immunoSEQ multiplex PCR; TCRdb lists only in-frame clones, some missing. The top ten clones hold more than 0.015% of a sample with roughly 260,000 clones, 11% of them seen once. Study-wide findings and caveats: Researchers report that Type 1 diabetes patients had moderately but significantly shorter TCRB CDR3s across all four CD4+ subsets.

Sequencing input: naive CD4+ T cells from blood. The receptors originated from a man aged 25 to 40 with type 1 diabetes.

CDR3 DNA: TGTGCCAGCAGCCTCGGGGAGGAGCAGTACTTC. Protein: CASSLGEEQYF. The genes are TRBV7-3 and TRBJ2-7, with D perhaps matching TRBD2 (5 bases). Per germline, CDR1 SGHTA and CDR2 FQGTGA. V was cut by 5 bases and J by 7 bases, with 9 bases left in between. The CDR3 loop spans 11 amino acids. The whole variable domain, remainder taken from reference TRBV7-3 and TRBJ2-7, is GAGVSQTPSNKVTEKGKYVELRCDPISGHTALYWYRQSLGQGPEFLIYFQGTGAADDSGLPNDRFFAVRPEGSVSTLKIQRTERGDSAVYLCASSLGEEQYFGPGTRLTVT.

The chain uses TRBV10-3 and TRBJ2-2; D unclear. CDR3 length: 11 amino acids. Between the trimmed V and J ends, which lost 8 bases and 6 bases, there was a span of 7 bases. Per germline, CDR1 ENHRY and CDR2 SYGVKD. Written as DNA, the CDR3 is TGTGCCATCCTAGACGCCGGGGAGCTGTTTTTT. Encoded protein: CAILDAGELFF.

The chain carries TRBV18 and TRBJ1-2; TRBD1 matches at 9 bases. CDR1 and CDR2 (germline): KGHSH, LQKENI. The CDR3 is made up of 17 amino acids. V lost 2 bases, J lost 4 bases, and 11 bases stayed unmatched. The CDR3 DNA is TGTGCCAGCTCACCAGGGTTCGGGACAGGGTTGGGCTATGGCTACACCTTC. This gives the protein CASSPGFGTGLGYGYTF.

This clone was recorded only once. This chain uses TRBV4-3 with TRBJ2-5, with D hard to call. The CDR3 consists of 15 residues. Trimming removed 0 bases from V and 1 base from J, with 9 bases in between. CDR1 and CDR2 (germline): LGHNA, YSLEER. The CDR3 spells CASSQDRVSQETQYF. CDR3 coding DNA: TGCGCCAGCAGCCAAGATCGGGTCAGCCAAGAGACCCAGTACTTC.

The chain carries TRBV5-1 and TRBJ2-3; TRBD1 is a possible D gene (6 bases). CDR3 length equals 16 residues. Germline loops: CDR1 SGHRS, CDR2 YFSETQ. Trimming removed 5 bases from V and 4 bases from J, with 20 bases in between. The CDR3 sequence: CASRLGAPRSADTQYF. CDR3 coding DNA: TGCGCCAGCAGACTGGGGGCCCCCCGATCTGCAGATACGCAGTATTTT.

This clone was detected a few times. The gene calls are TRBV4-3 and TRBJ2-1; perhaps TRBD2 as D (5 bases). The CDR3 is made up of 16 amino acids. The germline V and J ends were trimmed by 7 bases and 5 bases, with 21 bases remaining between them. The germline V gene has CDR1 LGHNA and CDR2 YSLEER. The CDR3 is CASTPGEYDGNNEQFF. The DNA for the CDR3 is TGCGCCAGCACCCCGGGCGAATACGACGGGAACAATGAGCAGTTCTTC.

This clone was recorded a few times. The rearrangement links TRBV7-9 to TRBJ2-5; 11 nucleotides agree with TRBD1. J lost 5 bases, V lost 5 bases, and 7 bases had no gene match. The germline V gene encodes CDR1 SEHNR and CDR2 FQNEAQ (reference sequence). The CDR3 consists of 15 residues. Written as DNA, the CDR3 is TGTGCCAGCAGCCCCGGGACAGGGGGTTACGAGACCCAGTACTTC. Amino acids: CASSPGTGGYETQYF.

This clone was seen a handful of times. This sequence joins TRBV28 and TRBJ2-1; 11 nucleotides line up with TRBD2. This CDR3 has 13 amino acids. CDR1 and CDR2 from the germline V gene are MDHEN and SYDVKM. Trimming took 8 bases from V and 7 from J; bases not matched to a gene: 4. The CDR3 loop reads CASVSGGANEQFF. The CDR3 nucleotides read TGTGCCAGCGTTAGCGGGGGGGCTAATGAGCAGTTCTTC.

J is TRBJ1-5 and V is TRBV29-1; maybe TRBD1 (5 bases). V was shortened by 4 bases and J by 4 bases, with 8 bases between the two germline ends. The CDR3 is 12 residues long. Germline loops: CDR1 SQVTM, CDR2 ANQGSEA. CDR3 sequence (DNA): TGCAGCGTTGGGGAGGGGAATCAGCCCCAGCATTTT. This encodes CSVGEGNQPQHF.

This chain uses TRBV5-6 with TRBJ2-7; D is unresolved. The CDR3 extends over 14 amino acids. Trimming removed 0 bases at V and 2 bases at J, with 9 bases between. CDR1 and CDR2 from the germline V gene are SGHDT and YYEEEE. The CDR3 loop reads CASSLVDGAYEQYF. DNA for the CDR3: TGTGCCAGCAGCTTGGTAGACGGAGCCTACGAGCAGTACTTC.

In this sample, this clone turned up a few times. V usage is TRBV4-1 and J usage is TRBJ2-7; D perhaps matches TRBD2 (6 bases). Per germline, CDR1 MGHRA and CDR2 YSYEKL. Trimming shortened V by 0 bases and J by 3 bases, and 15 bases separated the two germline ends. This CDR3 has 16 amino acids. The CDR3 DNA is TGCGCCAGCAGCCAAGATCTGGGGAGGATGGACTACGAGCAGTACTTC. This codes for CASSQDLGRMDYEQYF.

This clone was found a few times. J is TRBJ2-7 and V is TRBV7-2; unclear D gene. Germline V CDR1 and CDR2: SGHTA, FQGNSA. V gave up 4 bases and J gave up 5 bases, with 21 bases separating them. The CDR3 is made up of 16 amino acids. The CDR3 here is CASSSHPSTGSHEQYF. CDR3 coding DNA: TGTGCCAGCAGCTCCCACCCCTCGACTGGAAGCCACGAGCAGTACTTC.

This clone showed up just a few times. The CDR3 loop reads CASSVRRGAGELFF. CDR3 DNA: TGTGCCAGCAGTGTTCGCAGGGGGGCCGGGGAGCTGTTTTTT. The genes are TRBV6-1 and TRBJ2-2, with a weak D call TRBD1 (7 bases). The CDR3 sequence is 14 residues long. V was clipped by 4 bases and J by 6 bases, with 12 bases between them. CDR1 MNHNS and CDR2 SASEGT come from the germline V gene.

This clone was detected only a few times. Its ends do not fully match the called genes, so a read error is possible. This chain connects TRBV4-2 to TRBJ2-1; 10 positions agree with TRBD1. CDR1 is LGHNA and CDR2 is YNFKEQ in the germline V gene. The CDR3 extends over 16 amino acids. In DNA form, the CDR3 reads TGTGCCAGCAGCCAAGATATGACAGGGGGCTACAAAGAGCAGTTCTTC. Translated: CASSQDMTGGYKEQFF.

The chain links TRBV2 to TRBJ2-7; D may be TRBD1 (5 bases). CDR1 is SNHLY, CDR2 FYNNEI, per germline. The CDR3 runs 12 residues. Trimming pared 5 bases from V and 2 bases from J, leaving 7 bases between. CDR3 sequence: CASSWTTYEQYF. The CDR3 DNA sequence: TGTGCCAGCAGTTGGACAACCTACGAGCAGTACTTC. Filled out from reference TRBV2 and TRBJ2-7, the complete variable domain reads EPEVTQTPSHQVTQMGQEVILRCVPISNHLYFYWYRQILGQKVEFLVSFYNNEISEKSEIFDDQFSVERPDGSNFTLKIRSTKLEDSAMYFCASSWTTYEQYFGPGTRLTVT.

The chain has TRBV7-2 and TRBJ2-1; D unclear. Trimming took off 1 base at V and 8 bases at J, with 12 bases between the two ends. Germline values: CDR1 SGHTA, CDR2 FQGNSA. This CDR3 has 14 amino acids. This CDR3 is CASSLGGYRDEQFF. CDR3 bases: TGTGCCAGCAGCTTAGGAGGATATCGGGATGAGCAGTTCTTC.

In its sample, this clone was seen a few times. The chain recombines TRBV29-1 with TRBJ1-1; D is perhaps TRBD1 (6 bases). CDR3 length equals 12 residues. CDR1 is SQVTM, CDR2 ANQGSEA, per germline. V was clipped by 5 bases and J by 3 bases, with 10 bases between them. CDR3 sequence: CSVRAGDTEAFF. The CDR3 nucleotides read TGCAGCGTTCGGGCAGGGGACACTGAAGCTTTCTTT.

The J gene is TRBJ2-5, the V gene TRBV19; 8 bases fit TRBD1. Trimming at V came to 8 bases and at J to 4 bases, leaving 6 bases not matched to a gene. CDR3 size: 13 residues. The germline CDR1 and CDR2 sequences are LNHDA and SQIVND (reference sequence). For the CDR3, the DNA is TGTGCCAGTGGAAAACAGGGGGGAGAGACCCAGTACTTC. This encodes CASGKQGGETQYF.

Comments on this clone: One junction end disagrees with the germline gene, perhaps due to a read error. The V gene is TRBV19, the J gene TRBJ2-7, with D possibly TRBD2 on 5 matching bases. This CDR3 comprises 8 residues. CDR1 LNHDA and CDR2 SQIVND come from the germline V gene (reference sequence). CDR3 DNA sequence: TGTGCCAGTAAGCACGGGGACTTC. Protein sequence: CASKHGDF.

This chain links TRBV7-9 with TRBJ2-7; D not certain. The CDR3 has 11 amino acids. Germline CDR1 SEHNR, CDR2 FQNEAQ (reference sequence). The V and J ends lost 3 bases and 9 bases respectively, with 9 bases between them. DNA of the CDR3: TGTGCCAGCAGCTTCGAGGCCGGGCAGTACTTC. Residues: CASSFEAGQYF.

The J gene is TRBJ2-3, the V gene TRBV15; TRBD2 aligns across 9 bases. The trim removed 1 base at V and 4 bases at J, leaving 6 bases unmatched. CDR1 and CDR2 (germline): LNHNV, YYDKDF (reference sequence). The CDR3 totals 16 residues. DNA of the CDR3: TGTGCCACCAGCAGAGGAGGGCGGGGGGGCCCAGATACGCAGTATTTT. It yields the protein CATSRGGRGGPDTQYF.

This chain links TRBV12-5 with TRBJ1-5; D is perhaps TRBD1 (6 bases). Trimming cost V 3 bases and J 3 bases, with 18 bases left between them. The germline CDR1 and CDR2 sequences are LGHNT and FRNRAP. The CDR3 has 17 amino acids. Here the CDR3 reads CASGLLVMGAFNQPQHF. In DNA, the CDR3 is TGTGCTAGTGGTTTACTAGTTATGGGGGCCTTCAATCAGCCCCAGCATTTT.

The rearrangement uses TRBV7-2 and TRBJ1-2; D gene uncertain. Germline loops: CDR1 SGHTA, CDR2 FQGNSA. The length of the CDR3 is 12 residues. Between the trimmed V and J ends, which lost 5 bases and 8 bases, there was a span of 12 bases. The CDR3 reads CASSPGTQGYTF. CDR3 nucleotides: TGTGCCAGCAGCCCAGGTACTCAAGGCTACACCTTC.